The present T cell receptor (beta chain) was sequenced within a study of T cells in Graves' hyperthyroidism and ophthalmopathy. The study's findings and limits: Stable hyperthyroidism and ophthalmopathy were separated using 13 V-J signatures.

As for this clonotype: Antigen unknown.

Out of 10 ml of fresh peripheral blood came the PBMCs. The CDR3 is made up of 13 amino acids. Germline CDR1 reads MNHEY; CDR2 reads SVGAGI. Trimming removed 0 bases from V and 5 bases from J, with 4 bases in between. What was amplified from RNA transcripts were TCR beta CDR3 regions. The HTBI primer set drove a first-round RT-PCR of the TCR CDR3. From the multiplex PCR reads, TCRdb called clonotypes with MiXCR, one entry per CDR3 protein. This table holds under 350,000 distinct CDR3 sequences, less than 30% found once. The source is a man aged 35 to 55 with Graves' hyperthyroidism that later progressed to Graves' ophthalmopathy. Specimen: blood. This chain links TRBV6-5 with TRBJ2-2; D unclear. CDR3 nucleotides: TGTGCCAGCAGTTACTCCGTTACCGGGGAGCTGTTTTTT. Amino acid sequence: CASSYSVTGELFF.